A single sample is the source of the 21 T cell receptor beta chains below, sequenced in a study of cytomegalovirus exposure and HLA in healthy donors (dated by TCRdb to the late 2010s). Libraries were made using the immunoSEQ multiplex PCR assay. For the multiplex PCR, a mixture combining 60 forward primers for TCR Vbeta segments and 13 reverse primers for TCR Jbeta segments was used. This is the immuneACCESS table as TCRdb keeps it, with only in-frame sequences that have V and J called. A part of the clones is gone; compared with another copy, unresolved V genes explain less than half, and the rest is unexplained. A total of approximately 100,000 clones appear in this sample, 70% to 80% of them only once. Together, the top ten hold approximately 9.9% of the sample. The sample comprised PBMCs. The receptors come from a man younger than 30 in good health and CMV-seropositive.

Of note for this clone: Other DNA sequences in this specimen translate into the identical CDR3. This rearrangement joins TRBV29-1 to TRBJ1-1; D is unclear. The CDR3 contains 12 residues. Trimming took off 5 bases at V and 1 base at J, with 8 bases between the two ends. Looked up from germline, CDR1 is SQVTM and CDR2 is ANQGSEA. The chain's CDR3 is CSVLGGNTEAFF. The DNA of the CDR3 is TGCAGCGTTTTGGGAGGGAACACTGAAGCTTTCTTT.

The table lists this clone with a few counts. The chain employs TRBV4-2 and TRBJ2-3; 14 bases match TRBD2. The CDR3 has 16 residues. V lost 5 bases and J lost 4; bases outside the gene matches: 5. Per the germline V gene, CDR1 is LGHNA and CDR2 is YNFKEQ. CDR3 DNA: TGTGCCAGCAGCGGGGCGACTAGCGGGGGGGCAGATACGCAGTATTTT. This translates into CASSGATSGGADTQYF.

The chain has TRBV9 and TRBJ1-6, with D unclear. This CDR3 has 13 residues. The germline gives CDR1 SGDLS, CDR2 YYNGEE. V lost 4 bases to trimming and J lost 7 bases, with 9 bases between them. The CDR3 region is CASSPTGNSPLHF. In nucleotides, the CDR3 is TGTGCCAGCAGCCCAACGGGGAATTCACCCCTCCACTTT.

This chain joins TRBV2 and TRBJ2-7; TRBD2 matches at 7 bases. The germline V gene has CDR1 SNHLY and CDR2 FYNNEI. CDR3 length: 10 amino acids. With 8 bases clipped from V and 7 bases from J, the junction kept 2 bases outside the gene matches. The CDR3 nucleotides are TGTGCCAGCGGGGGGGGTGAGCAGTACTTC. This codes for CASGGGEQYF.

The chain has TRBV7-2 and TRBJ2-1, with 7 bases lining up with TRBD1. CDR3 length: 15 amino acids. V shed 0 bases and J 8 bases; nucleotides not matched to a gene: 7. The germline CDR1 and CDR2 sequences are SGHTA and FQGNSA. The CDR3 DNA follows: TGTGCCAGCAGCTTAGCGGCAGGGGGAATCGATGAGCAGTTCTTC. It codes for CASSLAAGGIDEQFF. The entire variable domain, with the rest obtained from reference TRBV7-2 and TRBJ2-1, is as follows: GAGVSQSPSNKVTEKGKDVELRCDPISGHTALYWYRQSLGQGLEFLIYFQGNSAPDKSGLPSDRFSAERTGGSVSTLTIQRTQQEDSAVYLCASSLAAGGIDEQFFGPGTRLTVL.

The chain carries TRBV4-2 and TRBJ2-3; TRBD2 matches at 10 bases. After removal of 0 bases from V and 3 bases from J, the junction contained 12 bases not matched to a gene. Germline V gene sequence: CDR1 LGHNA, CDR2 YNFKEQ. The CDR3 runs to 19 residues. The DNA of the CDR3 is TGTGCCAGCAGCCAAGAAGTAGCCCTAGCGGGGGCCATGACAGATACGCAGTATTTT. Translated: CASSQEVALAGAMTDTQYF.

CDR3 sequence: CASDKQGAETQYF. CDR3 DNA: TGTGCCAGCGACAAACAGGGTGCAGAGACCCAGTACTTC. The chain joins TRBV6-1 to TRBJ2-5, with D possibly TRBD1 on 6 matching bases. V was shortened by 8 bases and J by 4 bases, with 14 bases between the two germline ends. CDR1 is MNHNS and CDR2 is SASEGT in the germline V gene. There are 13 residues in the CDR3.

CDR3 in amino acids: CASSQPGTTTGELFF. CDR3 nucleotides: TGTGCCAGCAGCCAACCCGGGACTACCACCGGGGAGCTGTTTTTT. The rearrangement uses TRBV4-2 and TRBJ2-2; 7 bases agree with TRBD2. V dropped 2 bases and J dropped 4; count of bases not matched to a gene: 4. This CDR3 spans 15 amino acids. The germline V gene has CDR1 LGHNA and CDR2 YNFKEQ.

The gene calls are TRBV10-1 and TRBJ2-2, with D possibly matching TRBD1 (6 bases). The CDR3 is made up of 14 amino acids. The germline V gene encodes CDR1 WNHNN and CDR2 SYGVQD (reference sequence). Trimming pared 3 bases from V and 8 bases from J, leaving 13 bases between. CDR3 coding DNA: TGCGCCAGCAGTGATCCGGACAGAACTGGGGAGCTGTTTTTT. It yields the protein CASSDPDRTGELFF.

This chain uses TRBV5-1 with TRBJ1-2, with D possibly being TRBD1 (5 bases). Germline V lookup: CDR1 SGHRS, CDR2 YFSETQ. The V and J ends lost 0 bases and 1 base respectively, with 10 bases between them. This CDR3 has 15 amino acids. The CDR3 nucleotides are TGCGCCAGCAGCTTGGGCAGGGACTTTAACTATGGCTACACCTTC. Encoded protein: CASSLGRDFNYGYTF.

There are a few counts of this clone. The chain recombines TRBV7-9 with TRBJ1-1; 9 bases are shared with TRBD1. Germline V gives CDR1 SEHNR, CDR2 FQNEAQ (reference sequence). This CDR3 contains 16 residues. J gave up 1 base and V 5 bases, and 8 bases lay outside the gene matches. The CDR3 loop is CASSPTGQGKNTEAFF. CDR3 DNA sequence: TGTGCCAGCAGCCCCACGGGACAGGGAAAGAACACTGAAGCTTTCTTT.

The V call is TRBV5-1, the J call TRBJ2-7, with 7 bases that match TRBD1. Germline V lookup: CDR1 SGHRS, CDR2 YFSETQ. CDR3 length: 15 amino acids. With V trimmed by 2 bases and J by 4 bases, 9 bases remained unmatched. CDR3 sequence reads: CASSLLTGIEYEQYF. As DNA, the CDR3 is TGCGCCAGCAGCTTATTGACAGGGATTGAGTACGAGCAGTACTTC. The complete variable domain, with remaining parts taken from reference TRBV5-1 and TRBJ2-7, reads KAGVTQTPRYLIKTRGQQVTLSCSPISGHRSVSWYQQTPGQGLQFLFEYFSETQRNKGNFPGRFSGRQFSNSRSEMNVSTLELGDSALYLCASSLLTGIEYEQYFGPGTRLTVT.

Only one count was recorded for this clone. This chain links TRBV7-2 with TRBJ1-5; TRBD1 matches at 9 bases. The CDR3 sequence is 14 residues long. Trimming removed 4 bases from V and 5 bases from J; junction bases left unmatched: 3. Germline V gene sequence: CDR1 SGHTA, CDR2 FQGNSA. In DNA form, the CDR3 reads TGTGCCAGCAGCTCCACAGGGGGCTATCAGCCCCAGCATTTT. It translates to CASSSTGGYQPQHF.

This sequence joins TRBV19 and TRBJ1-1; weak D call: TRBD1 (6 bases). This CDR3 comprises 16 residues. Germline CDR1 LNHDA, CDR2 SQIVND (reference sequence). Trimming took 6 bases from V and 1 from J, leaving 18 bases between them. The CDR3 loop is CASSPRKGVPNTEAFF. DNA of the CDR3: TGTGCCAGTAGCCCCCGGAAGGGGGTGCCGAACACTGAAGCTTTCTTT.

This rearrangement joins TRBV2 to TRBJ1-2, with D unclear. V lost 7 bases and J lost 6, with 30 bases in between. The CDR3 spans 18 residues. In germline, CDR1 is SNHLY, CDR2 FYNNEI. DNA of the CDR3: TGTGCCAGCACCGGTTTTGCGGGCAGTTCACAAACCCGTAATGGCTACACCTTC. Translation: CASTGFAGSSQTRNGYTF.

The DNA for the CDR3 is TGTGCCTGGATCGTCTCCGGGGGGCCAAACACTGAAGCTTTCTTT. This encodes CAWIVSGGPNTEAFF. V and J are TRBV30 and TRBJ1-1, with D tentatively TRBD1 (6 bases). The ends were cut back, 4 bases at V and 2 bases at J, with 17 bases in the middle. This CDR3 is 15 amino acids long. Germline V gives CDR1 GTSNPN, CDR2 SVGIG (reference sequence).

A few counts support this clone. The genes are TRBV14 and TRBJ2-1, with 12 bases that match TRBD2. The V segment lost 4 bases and the J segment 7 bases; nucleotides outside the gene matches: 14. This CDR3 region has 18 residues. CDR1 is SGHDN, CDR2 FVKESK, per germline. This chain's CDR3 is CASSPSPTLAGGRNEQFF. The CDR3 nucleotides read TGTGCCAGCAGCCCAAGCCCGACCCTAGCGGGGGGGCGTAATGAGCAGTTCTTC. Drawing the rest from reference TRBV14 and TRBJ2-1, the complete variable domain is EAGVTQFPSHSVIEKGQTVTLRCDPISGHDNLYWYRRVMGKEIKFLLHFVKESKQDESGMPNNRFLAERTGGTYSTLKVQPAELEDSGVYFCASSPSPTLAGGRNEQFFGPGTRLTVL.

The chain has TRBV5-1 and TRBJ1-4; 10 bases match TRBD1. The CDR3 has 17 amino acids. With 4 bases clipped from V and 8 bases from J, the junction kept 14 bases outside the gene matches. Looked up from germline, CDR1 is SGHRS and CDR2 is YFSETQ. CDR3 in amino acids: CASSPRPTGGIGEKLFF. CDR3 DNA sequence: TGCGCCAGCAGCCCTCGCCCGACAGGGGGCATCGGGGAAAAACTGTTTTTT.

This chain links TRBV2 with TRBJ2-3; 7 bases fit TRBD2. V lost 7 bases to trimming and J lost 3 bases; unmatched junction nucleotides: 7. The CDR3 length is 14 residues. Germline loops: CDR1 SNHLY, CDR2 FYNNEI. The CDR3 DNA reads as TGTGCCAGCAACTGGATCGGGGGGACAGATACGCAGTATTTT. The encoded protein is CASNWIGGTDTQYF.

This clone was detected only once. The chain joins TRBV6-5 to TRBJ2-7; D call uncertain. Germline assignment: CDR1 MNHEY and CDR2 SVGAGI. The CDR3 contains 15 residues. Trimming pared 0 bases from V and 6 bases from J, leaving 15 bases between. The CDR3 region is CASSYSPVGKSEQYF. Written as DNA, the CDR3 is TGTGCCAGCAGTTACTCGCCGGTGGGCAAATCCGAGCAGTACTTC.

This clone was seen only a few times. This chain links TRBV28 with TRBJ1-2, with 7 bases fitting TRBD1. There are 15 residues in the CDR3. Germline values: CDR1 MDHEN, CDR2 SYDVKM. The junction had 8 bases not matched to a gene; V was cut back by 5 bases and J by 2 bases. CDR3 amino acids: CASSPSPQGNYGYTF. In DNA, the CDR3 is TGTGCCAGCAGTCCCTCCCCACAGGGGAACTATGGCTACACCTTC.